This T cell receptor beta chain stems from a study of control samples from healthy donors and cancer patients. Germline lookup yields CDR1 SGHTA and CDR2 FQGNSA. There are 15 residues in the CDR3. Trimming took 0 bases from V and 2 from J, leaving 9 bases between them. The protocol was immunoSEQ multiplex PCR, while the TCRdb copy is restricted to in-frame clones and leaves out a portion. The sample has about 98,000 clones, approximately 78% seen once; the top ten hold roughly 2%. The clonotype was recovered from a man in his 60s in good health. V gene TRBV7-2 combines with J gene TRBJ2-3; D might be TRBD1 (6 bases). Sequences were obtained from blood. The CDR3 coding sequence is TGTGCCAGCAGCTTAGCGGCAGGGGCCACAGATACGCAGTATTTT. Amino acid sequence: CASSLAAGATDTQYF.